A selection of T cell receptor beta chains follows, all from one sample in a study of T cells in tuberculosis. Produced via immunoSEQ multiplex PCR; TCRdb's table is partial and in-frame only. The sample has more than 35,000 clones, roughly 96% seen once. The material sequenced was PBMCs. These receptor sequences come from a donor aged 10-29 years with latent tuberculosis or without tuberculosis infection. The CDR3 runs from the conserved cysteine through the conserved F or W. D genes are given only for firm matches. Clone size is given for some rows only: seen once, a few or many times, or a class if the clone is expanded.

d_call,clone_size,j_call,v_call,cdr3_aa,cdr3_nt
NA,NA,TRBJ2-7,TRBV6-5,CASSPPGGKGREQYF,TGTGCCAGCAGCCCCCCCGGGGGAAAGGGCCGGGAGCAGTACTTC
NA,NA,TRBJ2-7,TRBV5-1,CASSLPHVGGRHEQYF,TGCGCCAGCAGCTTGCCCCACGTGGGAGGCCGACATGAGCAGTACTTC
NA,few,TRBJ2-7,TRBV19,CASTPSPASSHEQYF,TGTGCCAGTACCCCTTCCCCGGCTAGCTCTCACGAGCAGTACTTC
NA,NA,TRBJ2-7,TRBV7-9,CASSLAYQGYEQYF,TGTGCCAGCAGCTTAGCGTACCAGGGCTACGAGCAGTACTTC
NA,NA,TRBJ1-2,TRBV30,CAWSVRREYGYTF,TGTGCCTGGAGTGTACGGAGGGAGTATGGCTACACCTTC
TRBD1,NA,TRBJ1-1,TRBV9,CASSVRQGEAFF,TGTGCCAGCAGCGTCCGACAGGGTGAAGCTTTCTTT
NA,NA,TRBJ1-2,TRBV18,CASSPETGMNGYTF,TGTGCCAGCTCACCCGAAACAGGGATGAATGGCTACACCTTC
TRBD1,NA,TRBJ1-1,TRBV2,CASSALNRGQGAFF,TGTGCCAGCAGTGCGTTAAACAGGGGGCAGGGTGCTTTCTTT
NA,NA,TRBJ1-1,TRBV4-1,CASSQDHRQNTEAFF,TGCGCCAGCAGCCAAGACCACCGACAGAACACTGAAGCTTTCTTT
TRBD1,NA,TRBJ2-7,TRBV5-1,CASSLAPFGTGFYEQYF,TGCGCCAGCAGCTTGGCCCCCTTCGGGACAGGGTTCTACGAGCAGTACTTC
TRBD1,NA,TRBJ2-7,TRBV4-1,CASSQVFVTGAYEQYF,TGCGCCAGCAGCCAAGTTTTTGTGACAGGGGCCTACGAGCAGTACTTC
NA,NA,TRBJ2-7,TRBV5-1,CASSPGTAARGEQYF,TGCGCCAGCAGCCCGGGGACCGCCGCGAGGGGGGAGCAGTACTTC
TRBD1,NA,TRBJ2-7,TRBV6-5,CASSYSGTETYEQYF,TGTGCCAGCAGTTACTCCGGGACAGAGACCTACGAGCAGTACTTC
TRBD1,NA,TRBJ2-6,TRBV6-4,CASSDSSGQGGSGANVLTF,TGTGCCAGCAGTGACTCGTCCGGACAGGGGGGCTCTGGGGCCAACGTCCTGACTTTC
NA,few,TRBJ2-7,TRBV9,CASSRTDSYEQYF,TGTGCCAGCAGCCGTACTGATTCCTACGAGCAGTACTTC
NA,NA,TRBJ2-1,TRBV5-5,CASSLAPGLGNEQFF,TGTGCCAGCAGCTTGGCCCCGGGATTGGGAAATGAGCAGTTCTTC